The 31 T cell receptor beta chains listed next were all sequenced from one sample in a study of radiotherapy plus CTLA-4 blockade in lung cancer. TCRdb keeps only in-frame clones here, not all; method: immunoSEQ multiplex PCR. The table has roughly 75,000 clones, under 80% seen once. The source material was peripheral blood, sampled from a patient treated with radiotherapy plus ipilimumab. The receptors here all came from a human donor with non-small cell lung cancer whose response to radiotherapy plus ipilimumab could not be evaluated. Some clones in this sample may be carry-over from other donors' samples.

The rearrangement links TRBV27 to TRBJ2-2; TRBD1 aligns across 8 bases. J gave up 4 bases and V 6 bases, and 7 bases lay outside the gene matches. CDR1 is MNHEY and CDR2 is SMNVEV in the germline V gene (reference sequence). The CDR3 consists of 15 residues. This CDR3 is CASSHGQGSTGELFF. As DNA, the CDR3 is TGTGCCAGCAGCCATGGACAGGGATCCACCGGGGAGCTGTTTTTT.

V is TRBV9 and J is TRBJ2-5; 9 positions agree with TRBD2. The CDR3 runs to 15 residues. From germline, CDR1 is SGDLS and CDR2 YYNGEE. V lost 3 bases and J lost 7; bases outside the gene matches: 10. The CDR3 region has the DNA TGTGCCAGCAGCGATCGGGCGGGGGGGCTGTCGACCCAGTACTTC. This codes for CASSDRAGGLSTQYF. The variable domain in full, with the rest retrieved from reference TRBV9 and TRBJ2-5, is DSGVTQTPKHLITATGQRVTLRCSPRSGDLSVYWYQQSLDQGLQFLIQYYNGEERAKGNILERFSAQQFPDLHSELNLSSLELGDSALYFCASSDRAGGLSTQYFGPGTRLLVL.

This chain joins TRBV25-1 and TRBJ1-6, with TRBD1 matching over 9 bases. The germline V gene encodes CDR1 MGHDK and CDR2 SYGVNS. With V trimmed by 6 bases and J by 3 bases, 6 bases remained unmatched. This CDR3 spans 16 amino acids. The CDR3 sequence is CASSRDRAYYNSPLHF. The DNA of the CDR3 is TGTGCCAGCAGCCGGGACAGGGCCTACTATAATTCACCCCTCCACTTT.

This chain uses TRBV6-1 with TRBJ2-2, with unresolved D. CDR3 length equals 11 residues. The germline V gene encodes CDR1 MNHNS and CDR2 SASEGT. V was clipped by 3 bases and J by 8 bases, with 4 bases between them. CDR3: CASSDVGELFF. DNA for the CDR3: TGTGCCAGCAGTGACGTGGGGGAGCTGTTTTTT.

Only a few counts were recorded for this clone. CDR3 protein: CASSRREADTQYF. CDR3 in DNA: TGCGCCAGCAGCCGGAGGGAGGCAGATACGCAGTATTTT. The rearrangement joins TRBV5-1 to TRBJ2-3, with D perhaps matching TRBD2 (6 bases). The CDR3 extends over 13 amino acids. Trimming left V 4 bases short and J 4 bases short, with 10 bases between. Germline V lookup: CDR1 SGHRS, CDR2 YFSETQ. Variable domain in full (rest from reference TRBV5-1 and TRBJ2-3): KAGVTQTPRYLIKTRGQQVTLSCSPISGHRSVSWYQQTPGQGLQFLFEYFSETQRNKGNFPGRFSGRQFSNSRSEMNVSTLELGDSALYLCASSRREADTQYFGPGTRLTVL.

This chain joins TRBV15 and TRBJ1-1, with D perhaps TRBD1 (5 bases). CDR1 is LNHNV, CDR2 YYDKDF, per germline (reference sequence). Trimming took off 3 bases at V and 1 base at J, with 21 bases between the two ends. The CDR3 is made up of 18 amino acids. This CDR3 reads CATSSPPGLKRGNTEAFF. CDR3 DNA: TGTGCCACCAGCAGTCCACCGGGACTCAAAAGGGGGAACACTGAAGCTTTCTTT.

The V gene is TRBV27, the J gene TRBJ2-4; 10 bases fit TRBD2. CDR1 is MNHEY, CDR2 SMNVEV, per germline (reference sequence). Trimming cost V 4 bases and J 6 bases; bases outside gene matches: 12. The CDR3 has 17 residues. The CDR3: CASSSRSGGASRNIQYF. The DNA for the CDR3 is TGTGCCAGCAGTTCCCGGAGCGGGGGGGCCTCTCGAAACATTCAGTACTTC.

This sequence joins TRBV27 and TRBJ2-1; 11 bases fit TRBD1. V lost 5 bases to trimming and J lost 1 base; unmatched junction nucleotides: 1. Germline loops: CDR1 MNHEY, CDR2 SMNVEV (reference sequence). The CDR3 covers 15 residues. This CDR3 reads CASSRDRGSYNEQFF. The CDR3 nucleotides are TGTGCCAGCAGTCGGGACAGGGGGTCCTACAATGAGCAGTTCTTC.

The CDR3 reads CASSLVGAEQYF. The CDR3 region has the DNA TGTGCCAGCAGCTTAGTTGGGGCCGAGCAGTACTTC. V is TRBV7-2 and J is TRBJ2-7, with D maybe TRBD1 (5 bases). V was trimmed by 1 base and J by 6 bases, leaving 7 bases between them. Per the germline V gene, CDR1 is SGHTA and CDR2 is FQGNSA. This CDR3 region has 12 residues.

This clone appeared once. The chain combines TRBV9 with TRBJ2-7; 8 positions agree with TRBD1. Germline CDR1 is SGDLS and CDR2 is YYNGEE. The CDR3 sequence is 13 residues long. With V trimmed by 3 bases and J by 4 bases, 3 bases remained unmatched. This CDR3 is CASSEDRAYEQYF. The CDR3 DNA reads TGTGCCAGCAGCGAGGACAGGGCGTACGAGCAGTACTTC.

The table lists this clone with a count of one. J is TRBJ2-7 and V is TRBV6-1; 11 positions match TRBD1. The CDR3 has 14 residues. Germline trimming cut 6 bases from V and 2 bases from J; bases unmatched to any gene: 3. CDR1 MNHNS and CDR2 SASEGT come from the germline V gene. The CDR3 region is CASRRTGGPYEQYF. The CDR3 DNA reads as TGTGCCAGCAGAAGGACAGGGGGCCCCTACGAGCAGTACTTC.

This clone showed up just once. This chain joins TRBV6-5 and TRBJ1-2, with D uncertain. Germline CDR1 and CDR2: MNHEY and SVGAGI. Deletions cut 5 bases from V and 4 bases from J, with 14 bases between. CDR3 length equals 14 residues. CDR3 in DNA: TGTGCCAGCAGTCCCCGGGAGCCCGGCTATGGCTACACCTTC. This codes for CASSPREPGYGYTF.

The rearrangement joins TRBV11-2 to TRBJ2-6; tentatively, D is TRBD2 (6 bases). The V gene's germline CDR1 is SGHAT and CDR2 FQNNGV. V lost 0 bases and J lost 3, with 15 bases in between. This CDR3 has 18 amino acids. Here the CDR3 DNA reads TGTGCCAGCAGCTTAGATGGACGGAGGGGCCTTGGGGCCAACGTCCTGACTTTC. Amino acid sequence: CASSLDGRRGLGANVLTF.

The CDR3 region is CASSWGGREEIGYTF. CDR3 sequence (DNA): TGCGCCAGCAGCTGGGGCGGCAGGGAGGAAATTGGCTACACCTTC. This sequence joins TRBV5-1 and TRBJ1-2; weak D call: TRBD1 (5 bases). This CDR3 comprises 15 residues. The germline gives CDR1 SGHRS, CDR2 YFSETQ. Trimming stripped 3 bases from V and 7 bases from J, with 19 bases between.

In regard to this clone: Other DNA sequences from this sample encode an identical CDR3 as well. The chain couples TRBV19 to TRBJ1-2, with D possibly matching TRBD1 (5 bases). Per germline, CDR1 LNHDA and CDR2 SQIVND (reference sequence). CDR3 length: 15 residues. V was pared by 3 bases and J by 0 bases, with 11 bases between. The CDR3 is CASSIRGTSNYGYTF. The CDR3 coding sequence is TGTGCCAGTAGTATTAGGGGAACCTCTAACTATGGCTACACCTTC.

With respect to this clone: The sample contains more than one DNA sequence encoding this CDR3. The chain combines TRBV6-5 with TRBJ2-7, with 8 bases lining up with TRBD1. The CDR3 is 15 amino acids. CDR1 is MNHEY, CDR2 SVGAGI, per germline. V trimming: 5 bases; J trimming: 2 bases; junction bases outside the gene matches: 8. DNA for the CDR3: TGTGCCAGCAGTCCTCGCCAGGGGGCAGCCTACGAGCAGTACTTC. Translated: CASSPRQGAAYEQYF.

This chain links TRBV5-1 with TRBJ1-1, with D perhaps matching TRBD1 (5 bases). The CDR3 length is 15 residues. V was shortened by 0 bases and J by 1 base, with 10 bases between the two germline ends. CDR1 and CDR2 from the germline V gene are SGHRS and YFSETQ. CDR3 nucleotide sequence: TGCGCCAGCAGCTTGGAAGGGGTTAGGAACACTGAAGCTTTCTTT. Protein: CASSLEGVRNTEAFF.

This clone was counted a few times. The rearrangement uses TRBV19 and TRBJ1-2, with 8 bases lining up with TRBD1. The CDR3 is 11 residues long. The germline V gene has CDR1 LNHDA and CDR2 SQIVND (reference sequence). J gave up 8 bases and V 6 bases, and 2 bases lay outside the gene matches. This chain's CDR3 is CASSSGGGYTF. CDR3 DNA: TGTGCCAGTAGCTCAGGGGGCGGCTACACCTTC. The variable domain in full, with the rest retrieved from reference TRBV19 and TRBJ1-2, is DGGITQSPKYLFRKEGQNVTLSCEQNLNHDAMYWYRQDPGQGLRLIYYSQIVNDFQKGDIAEGYSVSREKKESFPLTVTSAQKNPTAFYLCASSSGGGYTFGSGTRLTVV.

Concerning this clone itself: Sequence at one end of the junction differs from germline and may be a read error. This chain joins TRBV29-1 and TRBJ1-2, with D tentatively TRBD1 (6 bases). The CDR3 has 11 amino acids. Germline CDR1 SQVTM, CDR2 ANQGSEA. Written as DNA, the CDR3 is TGCAGCGTTGGGGGGCTGGACAAAACCTTCTTC. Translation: CSVGGLDKTFF. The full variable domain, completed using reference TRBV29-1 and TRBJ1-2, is SAVISQKPSRDICQRGTSLTIQCQVDSQVTMMFWYRQQPGQSLTLIATANQGSEATYESGFVIDKFPISRPNLTFSTLTVSNMSPEDSSIYLCSVGGLDKTFFGSGTRLTVV.

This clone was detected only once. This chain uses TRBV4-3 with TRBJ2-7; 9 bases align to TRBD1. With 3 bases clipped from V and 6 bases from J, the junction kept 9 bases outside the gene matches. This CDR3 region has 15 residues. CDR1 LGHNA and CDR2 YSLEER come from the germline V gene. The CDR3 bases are TGCGCCAGCAGCCATGGGGACAGGGACACCACCGAGCAGTACTTC. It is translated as CASSHGDRDTTEQYF.

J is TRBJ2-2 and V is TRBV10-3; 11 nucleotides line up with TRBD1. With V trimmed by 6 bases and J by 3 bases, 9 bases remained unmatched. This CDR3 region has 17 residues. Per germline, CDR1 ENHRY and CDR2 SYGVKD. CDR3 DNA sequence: TGTGCCATCAGAGCGGGACAGGGGGAACGGGACACCGGGGAGCTGTTTTTT. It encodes CAIRAGQGERDTGELFF.

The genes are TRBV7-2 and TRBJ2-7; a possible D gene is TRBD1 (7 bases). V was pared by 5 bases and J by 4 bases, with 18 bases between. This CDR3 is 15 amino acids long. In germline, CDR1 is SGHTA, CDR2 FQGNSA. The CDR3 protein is CASSAQGGDGYEQYF. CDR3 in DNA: TGTGCCAGCAGCGCTCAGGGGGGTGACGGTTACGAGCAGTACTTC.

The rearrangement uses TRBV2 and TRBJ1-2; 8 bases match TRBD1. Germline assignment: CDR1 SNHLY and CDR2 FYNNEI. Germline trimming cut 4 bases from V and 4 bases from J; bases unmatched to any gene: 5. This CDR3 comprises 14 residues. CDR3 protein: CASSGTGRGYGYTF. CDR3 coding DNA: TGTGCCAGCAGTGGGACAGGGAGAGGCTATGGCTACACCTTC. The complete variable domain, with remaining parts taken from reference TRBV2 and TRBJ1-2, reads EPEVTQTPSHQVTQMGQEVILRCVPISNHLYFYWYRQILGQKVEFLVSFYNNEISEKSEIFDDQFSVERPDGSNFTLKIRSTKLEDSAMYFCASSGTGRGYGYTFGSGTRLTVV.

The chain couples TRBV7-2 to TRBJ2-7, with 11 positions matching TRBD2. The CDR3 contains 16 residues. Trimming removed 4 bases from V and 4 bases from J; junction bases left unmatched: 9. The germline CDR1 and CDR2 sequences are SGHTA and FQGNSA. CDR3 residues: CASSSRTSGGRYEQYF. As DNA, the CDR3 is TGTGCCAGCAGCTCCCGAACTAGCGGGGGCCGGTACGAGCAGTACTTC.

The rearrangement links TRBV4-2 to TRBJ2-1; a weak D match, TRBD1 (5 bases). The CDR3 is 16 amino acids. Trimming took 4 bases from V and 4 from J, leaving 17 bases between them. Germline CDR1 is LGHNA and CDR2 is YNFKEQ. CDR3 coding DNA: TGTGCCAGCAGCCGCCTCTCGCAGGGTCTGTACAATGAGCAGTTCTTC. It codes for CASSRLSQGLYNEQFF.

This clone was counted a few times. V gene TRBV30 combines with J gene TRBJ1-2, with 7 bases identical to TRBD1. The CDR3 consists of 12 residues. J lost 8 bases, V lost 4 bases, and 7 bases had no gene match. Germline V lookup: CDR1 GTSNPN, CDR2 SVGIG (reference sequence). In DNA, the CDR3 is TGTGCCTGGAAAGACAGGGTGGGAGGCTACACCTTC. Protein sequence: CAWKDRVGGYTF.

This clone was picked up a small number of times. CDR3 DNA: TGTGCCAGCAGTTGGAGTAGTAGCGGGGGGAGCACAGATACGCAGTATTTT. Protein product: CASSWSSSGGSTDTQYF. The rearrangement uses TRBV28 and TRBJ2-3; the match to TRBD2 covers 10 bases. The CDR3 totals 17 residues. V was clipped by 4 bases and J by 0 bases; unmatched bases: 7. Germline lookup yields CDR1 MDHEN and CDR2 SYDVKM.

CDR3 sequence: CASSLIQGAAGELFF. The CDR3 nucleotides read TGTGCCAGCAGCTTAATCCAGGGGGCTGCCGGGGAGCTGTTTTTT. V is TRBV7-8 and J is TRBJ2-2; 8 bases fit TRBD1. With V trimmed by 2 bases and J by 6 bases, 5 bases remained unmatched. There are 15 residues in the CDR3. CDR1 is SGHVS and CDR2 is FQNEAQ in the germline V gene. Variable domain in full (rest from reference TRBV7-8 and TRBJ2-2): GAGVSQSPRYKVAKRGQDVALRCDPISGHVSLFWYQQALGQGPEFLTYFQNEAQLDKSGLPSDRFFAERPEGSVSTLKIQRTQQEDSAVYLCASSLIQGAAGELFFGEGSRLTVL.

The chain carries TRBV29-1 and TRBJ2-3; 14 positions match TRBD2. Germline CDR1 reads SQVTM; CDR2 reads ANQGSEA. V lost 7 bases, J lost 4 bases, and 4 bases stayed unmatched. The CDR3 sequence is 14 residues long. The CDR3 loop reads CSAAGLAGADTQYF. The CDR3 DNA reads TGCAGCGCTGCGGGACTAGCGGGGGCAGATACGCAGTATTTT.

CDR3 region: CASSLSGGNPYEQYF. CDR3 DNA: TGTGCCAGCAGCTTATCAGGGGGTAACCCCTACGAGCAGTACTTC. V usage is TRBV11-3 and J usage is TRBJ2-7; 7 positions match TRBD1. Germline lookup yields CDR1 SGHNT and CDR2 YENEEA. V was pared by 2 bases and J by 2 bases, with 6 bases of the junction left unmatched. This CDR3 spans 15 amino acids.

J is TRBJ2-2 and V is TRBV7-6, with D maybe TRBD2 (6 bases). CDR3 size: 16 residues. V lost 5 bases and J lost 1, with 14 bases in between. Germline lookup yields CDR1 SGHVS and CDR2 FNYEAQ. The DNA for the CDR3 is TGTGCCAGCAGCCCCCGTGGGCGGGGGAACACCGGGGAGCTGTTTTTT. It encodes CASSPRGRGNTGELFF.